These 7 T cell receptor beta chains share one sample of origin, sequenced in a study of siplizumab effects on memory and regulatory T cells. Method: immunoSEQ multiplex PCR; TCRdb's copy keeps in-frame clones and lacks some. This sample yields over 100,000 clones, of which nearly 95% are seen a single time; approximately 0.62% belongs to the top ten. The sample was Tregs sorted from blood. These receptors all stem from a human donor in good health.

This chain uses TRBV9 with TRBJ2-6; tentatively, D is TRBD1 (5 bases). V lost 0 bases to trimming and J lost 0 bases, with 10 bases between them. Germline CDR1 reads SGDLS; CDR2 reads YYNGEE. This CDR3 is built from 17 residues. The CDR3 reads CASSVGGGSSGANVLTF. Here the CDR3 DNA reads TGTGCCAGCAGCGTAGGGGGCGGTAGCTCTGGGGCCAACGTCCTGACTTTC.

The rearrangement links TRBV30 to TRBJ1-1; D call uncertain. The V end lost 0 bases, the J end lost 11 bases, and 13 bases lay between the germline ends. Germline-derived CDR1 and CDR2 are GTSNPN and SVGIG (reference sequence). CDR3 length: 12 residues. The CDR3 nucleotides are TGTGCCTGGAGTGTAAGCAGTACGCCCGCTTTCTTT. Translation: CAWSVSSTPAFF. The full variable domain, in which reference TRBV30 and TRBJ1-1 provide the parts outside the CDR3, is SQTIHQWPATLVQPVGSPLSLECTVEGTSNPNLYWYRQAAGRGLQLLFYSVGIGQISSEVPQNLSASRPQDRQFILSSKKLLLSDSGFYLCAWSVSSTPAFFGQGTRLTVV.

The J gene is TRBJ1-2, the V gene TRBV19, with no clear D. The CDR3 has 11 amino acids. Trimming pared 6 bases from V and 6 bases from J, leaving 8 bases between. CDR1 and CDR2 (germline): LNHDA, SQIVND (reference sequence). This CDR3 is CASRLGDGYTF. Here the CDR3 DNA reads TGTGCCAGTAGGCTCGGGGATGGCTACACCTTC.

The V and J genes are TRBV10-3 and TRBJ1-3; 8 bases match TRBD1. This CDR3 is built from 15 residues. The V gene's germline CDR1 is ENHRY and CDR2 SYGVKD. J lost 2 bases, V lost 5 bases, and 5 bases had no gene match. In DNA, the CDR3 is TGTGCCATCAGTTTCGACAGGGGAACTGGAAACACCATATATTTT. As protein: CAISFDRGTGNTIYF.

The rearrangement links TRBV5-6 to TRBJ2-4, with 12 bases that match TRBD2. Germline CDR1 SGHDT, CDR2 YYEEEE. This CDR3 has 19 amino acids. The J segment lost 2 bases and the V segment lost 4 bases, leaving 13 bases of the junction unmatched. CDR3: CASSPLVRLAGVTKNIQYF. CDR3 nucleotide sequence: TGTGCCAGCAGCCCCCTAGTGCGACTAGCGGGAGTGACCAAAAACATTCAGTACTTC.

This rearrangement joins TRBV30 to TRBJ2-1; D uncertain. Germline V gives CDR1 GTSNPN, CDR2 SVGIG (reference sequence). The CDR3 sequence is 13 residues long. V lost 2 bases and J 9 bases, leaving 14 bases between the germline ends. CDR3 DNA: TGTGCCTGGAGTCTACAAGGCGCCGCTGAGCAGTTCTTC. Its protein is CAWSLQGAAEQFF.

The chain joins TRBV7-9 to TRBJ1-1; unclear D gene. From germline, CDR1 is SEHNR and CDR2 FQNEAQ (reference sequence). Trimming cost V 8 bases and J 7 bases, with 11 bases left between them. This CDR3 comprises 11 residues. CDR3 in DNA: TGTGCCAGCTCAAGGGCGGGTGAAGCTTTCTTT. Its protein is CASSRAGEAFF.